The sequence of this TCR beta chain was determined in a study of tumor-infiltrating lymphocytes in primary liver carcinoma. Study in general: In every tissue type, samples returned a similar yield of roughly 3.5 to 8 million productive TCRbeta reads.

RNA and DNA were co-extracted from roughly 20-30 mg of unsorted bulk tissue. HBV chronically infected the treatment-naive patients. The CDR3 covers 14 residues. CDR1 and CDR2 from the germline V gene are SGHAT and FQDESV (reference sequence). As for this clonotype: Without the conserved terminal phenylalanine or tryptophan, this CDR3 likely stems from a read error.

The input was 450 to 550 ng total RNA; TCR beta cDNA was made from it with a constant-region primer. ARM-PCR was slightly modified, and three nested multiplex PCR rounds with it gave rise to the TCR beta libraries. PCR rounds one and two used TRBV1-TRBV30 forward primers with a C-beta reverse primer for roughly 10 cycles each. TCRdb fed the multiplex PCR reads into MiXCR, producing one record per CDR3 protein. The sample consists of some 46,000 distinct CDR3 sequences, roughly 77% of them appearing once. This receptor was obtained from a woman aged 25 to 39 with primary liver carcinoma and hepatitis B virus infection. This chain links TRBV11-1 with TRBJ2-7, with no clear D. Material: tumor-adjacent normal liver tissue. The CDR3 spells CASSLATASYDQYH. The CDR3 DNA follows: TGTGCCAGCAGCTTAGCGACGGCCTCCTACGACCAGTACCAC.